This entry features one T cell receptor beta chain sequence. The data derive from a study of T cell repertoires in cytomegalovirus infection. TCRdb re-called the reads through MiXCR, storing one row per CDR3 protein. Here the sample spans approximately 750,000 distinct CDR3 sequences, roughly 35% being singletons. The CDR3 sequence is 19 residues long. Germline V gene lookup returns CDR1 SGHTA and CDR2 FQGNSA. Germline trimming cut 4 bases from V and 3 bases from J; bases unmatched to any gene: 16. The source is a human donor in good health (CMV status not recorded). Some clones in this sample may be carry-over from other donors' samples. This chain uses TRBV7-2 with TRBJ2-3; 10 bases fit TRBD2. The sequenced sample consisted of PBMCs. CDR3 nucleotide sequence: TGTGCCAGCAGCTCGAGCGGCCGGGGTAGCGGGAGGCTTACAGATACGCAGTATTTT. It encodes CASSSSGRGSGRLTDTQYF.